This entry lists 25 T cell receptor beta chains sequenced from one sample in a study of CD49a tissue-resident CD8 T cells in human skin. The data were produced by immunoSEQ multiplex PCR, yet TCRdb's version contains in-frame clones alone and is incomplete. Among roughly 1,500 clones listed, about two thirds were seen once. The sequenced sample was CLA- CD8+ effector memory T cells sorted from blood. The receptors derive from a human donor in good health.

The chain combines TRBV4-1 with TRBJ2-7; TRBD2 aligns across 8 bases. Trimming removed 1 base from V and 6 bases from J; junction bases left unmatched: 2. The V gene's germline CDR1 is MGHRA and CDR2 YSYEKL. This CDR3 contains 13 residues. CDR3 nucleotide sequence: TGCGCCAGCAGCCAAGGGAGCGGGAGCGAGCAGTACTTC. It codes for CASSQGSGSEQYF.

This chain joins TRBV4-1 and TRBJ2-1; no reliable D call. V was cut by 3 bases and J by 6 bases, with 9 bases left in between. CDR3 length: 13 amino acids. Germline values: CDR1 MGHRA, CDR2 YSYEKL. CDR3 sequence: CASSQVTVNEQFF. The CDR3 DNA is TGCGCCAGCAGCCAGGTGACTGTCAATGAGCAGTTCTTC.

The chain links TRBV7-9 to TRBJ1-2, with TRBD1 as a possible D gene (6 bases). The CDR3 has 16 residues. Germline V lookup: CDR1 SEHNR, CDR2 FQNEAQ (reference sequence). V lost 4 bases, J lost 3 bases, and 18 bases lay in between. CDR3 residues: CASSSLGGRIDYGYTF. In DNA, the CDR3 is TGTGCCAGCAGCTCCCTCGGGGGGCGCATCGACTATGGCTACACCTTC.

This clone was detected only a few times. The CDR3 sequence is CASNPGDSSSGNTIYF. Written as DNA, the CDR3 is TGTGCCAGCAACCCGGGGGACTCTAGCTCTGGAAACACCATATATTTT. The chain recombines TRBV7-9 with TRBJ1-3; D is perhaps TRBD1 (5 bases). CDR3 length: 16 residues. The V gene's germline CDR1 is SEHNR and CDR2 FQNEAQ (reference sequence). The V gene lost 7 bases and the J gene lost 0 bases, with 16 bases spanning the gap. The whole variable domain, filled in from reference TRBV7-9 and TRBJ1-3, reads DTGVSQNPRHKITKRGQNVTFRCDPISEHNRLYWYRQTLGQGPEFLTYFQNEAQLEKSRLLSDRFSAERPKGSFSTLEIQRTEQGDSAMYLCASNPGDSSSGNTIYFGEGSWLTVV.

CDR3 amino acids: CASSLKGYVDQTGNTIYF. CDR3 sequence (DNA): TGTGCCAGCAGCCTTAAAGGTTATGTGGATCAGACAGGAAACACCATATATTTT. The chain is built from TRBV11-2 and TRBJ1-3; D gene unclear. The germline gives CDR1 SGHAT, CDR2 FQNNGV. This CDR3 is 18 amino acids long. V lost 5 bases and J lost 4, with 24 bases in between.

This clone was observed a few times. This chain uses TRBV5-6 with TRBJ2-6; TRBD2 is a possible D gene (6 bases). V shed 4 bases and J shed 1 base, with 12 bases lying between them. From germline, CDR1 is SGHDT and CDR2 YYEEEE. CDR3 length equals 16 residues. Here the CDR3 reads CASSTFGGSGANVLTF. The CDR3 region has the DNA TGTGCCAGCAGCACATTCGGGGGATCTGGGGCCAACGTCCTGACTTTC. Full variable domain (missing parts from reference TRBV5-6 and TRBJ2-6): DAGVTQSPTHLIKTRGQQVTLRCSPKSGHDTVSWYQQALGQGPQFIFQYYEEEERQRGNFPDRFSGHQFPNYSSELNVNALLLGDSALYLCASSTFGGSGANVLTFGAGSRLTVL.

The CDR3 here is CASSFRGHPQFF. CDR3 nucleotide sequence: TGTGCCAGCAGCTTCCGAGGCCATCCGCAGTTCTTC. The V call is TRBV7-3, the J call TRBJ2-1; D gene unclear. Trimming left V 3 bases short and J 12 bases short, with 12 bases between. This CDR3 is built from 12 residues. Germline-derived CDR1 and CDR2 are SGHTA and FQGTGA. The full variable domain, its missing parts supplied by reference TRBV7-3 and TRBJ2-1, is GAGVSQTPSNKVTEKGKYVELRCDPISGHTALYWYRQSLGQGPEFLIYFQGTGAADDSGLPNDRFFAVRPEGSVSTLKIQRTERGDSAVYLCASSFRGHPQFFGPGTRLTVL.

The V and J genes are TRBV29-1 and TRBJ2-7, with D unresolved. V shed 6 bases and J shed 6 bases, with 12 bases lying between them. CDR3 length equals 11 residues. Germline V gives CDR1 SQVTM, CDR2 ANQGSEA. The CDR3 DNA reads as TGCAGCGTCAAGCCCGCTACCGAGCAGTACTTC. This translates into CSVKPATEQYF.

The chain links TRBV6-4 to TRBJ2-1; TRBD2 matches 14 bases. The germline V gene encodes CDR1 MRHNA and CDR2 SNTAGT. The junction had 11 bases not matched to a gene; V was cut back by 4 bases and J by 9 bases. The CDR3 runs to 17 residues. In nucleotides, the CDR3 is TGTGCCAGCAGTGGGGCGGGACTAGCGGGAGAGGCAGGTGAGCAGTTCTTC. Its protein product is CASSGAGLAGEAGEQFF.

By sample share, this clone is hyperexpanded. This rearrangement joins TRBV7-9 to TRBJ2-1, with 10 bases aligning to TRBD1. The germline gives CDR1 SEHNR, CDR2 FQNEAQ (reference sequence). The CDR3 extends over 17 amino acids. With V trimmed by 4 bases and J by 7 bases, 13 bases remained unmatched. The CDR3: CASSSETGGVGFNEQFF. CDR3 sequence (DNA): TGTGCCAGCAGCTCCGAGACAGGGGGCGTAGGTTTTAATGAGCAGTTCTTC.

DNA of the CDR3: TGTGCCAGCAGCTATCTCTACGAGCAGTACTTC. This translates into CASSYLYEQYF. V gene TRBV5-5 combines with J gene TRBJ2-7; unclear D gene. The CDR3 has 11 residues. Germline V gene lookup returns CDR1 SGHKS and CDR2 YYEKEE (reference sequence). The ends were cut back, 3 bases at V and 3 bases at J, with 4 bases in the middle.

Sample share makes this clone large. This chain joins TRBV14 and TRBJ1-2; D is unclear. Per germline, CDR1 SGHDN and CDR2 FVKESK. The length of the CDR3 is 13 residues. V dropped 3 bases and J dropped 6 bases, with 11 bases sitting between them. The CDR3 coding sequence is TGTGCCAGCAGCCAGTTCTATCAGGATGGCTACACCTTC. It specifies CASSQFYQDGYTF.

This chain uses TRBV19 with TRBJ1-2, with D possibly TRBD1 on 6 matching bases. The ends were cut back, 6 bases at V and 3 bases at J, with 14 bases in the middle. The CDR3 has 14 amino acids. Germline lookup yields CDR1 LNHDA and CDR2 SQIVND (reference sequence). The CDR3 bases are TGTGCCAGTAGCGCTTACAGGGAACACTATGGCTACACCTTC. It encodes CASSAYREHYGYTF. Combining the CDR3 with reference TRBV19 and TRBJ1-2 gives the whole variable domain DGGITQSPKYLFRKEGQNVTLSCEQNLNHDAMYWYRQDPGQGLRLIYYSQIVNDFQKGDIAEGYSVSREKKESFPLTVTSAQKNPTAFYLCASSAYREHYGYTFGSGTRLTVV.

The chain joins TRBV6-1 to TRBJ2-7, with D tentatively TRBD2 (5 bases). Germline values: CDR1 MNHNS, CDR2 SASEGT. CDR3 length equals 15 residues. Trimming left V 2 bases short and J 5 bases short, with 16 bases between. CDR3 sequence reads: CASSEIPDQADEQYF. As DNA, the CDR3 is TGTGCCAGCAGTGAAATCCCGGACCAAGCGGACGAGCAGTACTTC.

The gene calls are TRBV6-1 and TRBJ1-1; tentative D call: TRBD1 (6 bases). The CDR3 consists of 14 residues. Per germline, CDR1 MNHNS and CDR2 SASEGT. Trimming stripped 5 bases from V and 1 base from J, with 11 bases between. Here the CDR3 reads CASSLGGENTEAFF. DNA of the CDR3: TGTGCCAGCAGTCTAGGGGGGGAGAACACTGAAGCTTTCTTT.

Only a few counts were recorded for this clone. The chain uses TRBV6-4 and TRBJ2-1; 9 nucleotides line up with TRBD2. The CDR3 runs 15 residues. Trimming took 2 bases from V and 5 from J; bases not matched to a gene: 4. Germline CDR1 reads MRHNA; CDR2 reads SNTAGT. The DNA for the CDR3 is TGTGCCAGCAGTGACGGGCGGGGGGGCAACAATGAGCAGTTCTTC. Protein product: CASSDGRGGNNEQFF.

V is TRBV25-1 and J is TRBJ2-7; 10 nucleotides match TRBD2. This CDR3 region has 17 residues. V was pared by 2 bases and J by 5 bases, with 12 bases of the junction left unmatched. Per germline, CDR1 MGHDK and CDR2 SYGVNS. CDR3 sequence (DNA): TGTGCCAGCAGTGAACCCACTTGGGTAGCGGGGGGTCACGAGCAGTACTTC. Protein: CASSEPTWVAGGHEQYF.

The V and J genes are TRBV11-2 and TRBJ2-3, with TRBD2 matching over 10 bases. This CDR3 is 18 amino acids long. Germline values: CDR1 SGHAT, CDR2 FQNNGV. V trimming: 3 bases; J trimming: 1 base; junction bases outside the gene matches: 10. CDR3 sequence: CASSFLAGGNLGTDTQYF. In DNA form, the CDR3 reads TGTGCCAGCAGCTTTTTAGCGGGGGGTAATTTGGGCACAGATACGCAGTATTTT.

The chain links TRBV6-4 to TRBJ2-2, with D maybe TRBD2 (6 bases). This CDR3 contains 15 residues. Per germline, CDR1 MRHNA and CDR2 SNTAGT. Deletions cut 5 bases from V and 3 bases from J, with 13 bases between. The CDR3 nucleotides read TGTGCCAGCAGTCCCCGGGAGCTGGACACCGGGGAGCTGTTTTTT. It translates to CASSPRELDTGELFF.

The chain is built from TRBV5-4 and TRBJ2-7; the D is unclear. Germline values: CDR1 SGHNT, CDR2 YYREEE (reference sequence). The CDR3 length is 17 residues. V lost 4 bases, J lost 0 bases, and 20 bases lay in between. The CDR3 loop is CASSPDSWVGGSYEQYF. CDR3 nucleotide sequence: TGTGCCAGCAGCCCAGATTCGTGGGTTGGCGGCTCCTACGAGCAGTACTTC. Based on the CDR3 plus reference TRBV5-4 and TRBJ2-7, the full variable domain is ETGVTQSPTHLIKTRGQQVTLRCSSQSGHNTVSWYQQALGQGPQFIFQYYREEENGRGNFPPRFSGLQFPNYSSELNVNALELDDSALYLCASSPDSWVGGSYEQYFGPGTRLTVT.

The chain employs TRBV7-9 and TRBJ2-7; TRBD1 is a possible D gene (6 bases). This CDR3 region has 17 residues. Germline values: CDR1 SEHNR, CDR2 FQNEAQ (reference sequence). The ends were cut back, 5 bases at V and 1 base at J, with 21 bases in the middle. Here the CDR3 reads CASSPSLGDTGSYEQYF. The CDR3 nucleotides read TGTGCCAGCAGCCCCTCCTTAGGGGACACCGGATCCTACGAGCAGTACTTC.

The chain has TRBV7-3 and TRBJ2-1, with 12 positions matching TRBD2. This CDR3 comprises 15 residues. Germline V gene data show CDR1 as SGHTA and CDR2 as FQGTGA. J gave up 5 bases and V 5 bases, and 4 bases lay outside the gene matches. As DNA, the CDR3 is TGTGCCAGCAGCCTCGGACTAGCGGGGAACAATGAGCAGTTCTTC. Protein product: CASSLGLAGNNEQFF. Full variable domain (remainder filled in from reference TRBV7-3 and TRBJ2-1): GAGVSQTPSNKVTEKGKYVELRCDPISGHTALYWYRQSLGQGPEFLIYFQGTGAADDSGLPNDRFFAVRPEGSVSTLKIQRTERGDSAVYLCASSLGLAGNNEQFFGPGTRLTVL.

The V call is TRBV11-3, the J call TRBJ2-7, with 10 bases identical to TRBD2. CDR1 is SGHNT, CDR2 YENEEA, per germline. The CDR3 extends over 15 amino acids. The J segment lost 7 bases and the V segment lost 0 bases, leaving 6 bases of the junction unmatched. CDR3: CASSLDPSGGWEQYF. DNA of the CDR3: TGTGCCAGCAGCTTAGATCCTAGCGGGGGCTGGGAGCAGTACTTC.

This clone was found once. The chain employs TRBV6-4 and TRBJ2-3, with D perhaps matching TRBD1 (5 bases). Germline CDR1 reads MRHNA; CDR2 reads SNTAGT. With 2 bases removed from V and 4 bases from J, the gap between germline ends came to 7 bases. The CDR3 length is 13 residues. This CDR3 is CASSDGAADTQYF. The CDR3 DNA sequence: TGTGCCAGCAGTGACGGGGCTGCAGATACGCAGTATTTT.

The chain combines TRBV6-1 with TRBJ2-5; 9 bases agree with TRBD2. The germline gives CDR1 MNHNS, CDR2 SASEGT. The CDR3 sequence is 19 residues long. Trimming removed 2 bases from V and 4 bases from J; junction bases left unmatched: 17. CDR3 sequence: CASSEYPGGSAGGVETQYF. The CDR3, as DNA: TGTGCCAGCAGTGAATATCCCGGGGGAAGTGCGGGGGGGGTAGAGACCCAGTACTTC.